This passage covers 15 T cell receptor beta chains from one sample sequenced in a study of T-cell memory formation after mild COVID-19. From the 5' RACE reads, TCRdb called clonotypes with MiXCR, one entry per CDR3 protein. The top ten hold approximately 12% of the sample, which has just under 550,000 distinct CDR3 sequences, about a fifth seen once. The sample was PBMCs or a T cell subset sorted from them (not recorded which). Source of these receptors: an adult woman who had mild COVID-19 (a few samples of this study predate the infection). Cell type and time point are not known.

The V and J genes are TRBV21-1 and TRBJ2-6; TRBD2 was called by the table and not checked on the DNA. TRBV21-1 corresponds to a pseudogene. The CDR3 extends over 19 amino acids. CDR3 amino acids: CASPRWRNISFYSAGVLTF. For the CDR3, the DNA is TGTGCCAGCCCGAGATGGAGGAACATTAGCTTTTATTCAGCGGGCGTCCTGACTTTC.

This chain uses TRBV5-1 with TRBJ1-4, with D maybe TRBD1 (6 bases). Germline V gives CDR1 SGHRS, CDR2 YFSETQ. This CDR3 region has 16 residues. Trimming cost V 6 bases and J 8 bases, with 23 bases left between them. CDR3 sequence reads: CASTRGGLRIQEKLFF. Here the CDR3 DNA reads TGCGCCAGCACCAGAGGGGGGTTAAGGATCCAAGAAAAACTGTTTTTT.

V gene TRBV5-1 combines with J gene TRBJ1-3; D unresolved. V was pared by 0 bases and J by 1 base, with 5 bases between. The CDR3 spans 14 residues. Germline V lookup: CDR1 SGHRS, CDR2 YFSETQ. CDR3 protein: CASSLETSGNTIYF. In DNA, the CDR3 is TGCGCCAGCAGCTTGGAGACATCTGGAAACACCATATATTTT.

This clonotype was found a few times. The V gene is TRBV4-1, the J gene TRBJ1-2; a weak D match, TRBD1 (5 bases). Looked up from germline, CDR1 is MGHRA and CDR2 is YSYEKL. The CDR3 loop spans 13 amino acids. Trimming removed 0 bases from V and 12 bases from J, with 14 bases in between. Here the CDR3 DNA reads TGCGCCAGCAGCCAAGATGAGGCAGGGTTAGACACCTTC. It codes for CASSQDEAGLDTF.

The gene calls are TRBV15 and TRBJ1-5; perhaps TRBD1 as D (5 bases). CDR1 LNHNV and CDR2 YYDKDF come from the germline V gene (reference sequence). There are 15 residues in the CDR3. Trimming removed 3 bases from V and 6 bases from J, with 15 bases in between. The CDR3 bases are TGTGCCACCAGCAGGGAGTCAGGGCTGACTCAGCCCCAGCATTTT. This encodes CATSRESGLTQPQHF.

The chain links TRBV7-3 to TRBJ2-1; D not certain. The germline gives CDR1 SGHTA, CDR2 FQGTGA. The CDR3 has 15 residues. Trimming took 3 bases from V and 4 from J, leaving 13 bases between them. The CDR3 DNA reads TGTGCCAGCAGCTTTGGAGCCAGCGATTACAATGAGCAGTTCTTC. Amino acids: CASSFGASDYNEQFF.

The chain recombines TRBV2 with TRBJ2-1; D is possibly TRBD1 (6 bases). V lost 5 bases to trimming and J lost 5 bases, with 10 bases between them. The CDR3 has 13 amino acids. Germline V gene lookup returns CDR1 SNHLY and CDR2 FYNNEI. The CDR3 DNA reads TGTGCCAGCAGTCGACAGGACCACAATGAGCAGTTCTTC. As protein: CASSRQDHNEQFF.

The chain recombines TRBV6-5 with TRBJ1-2; D remains unclear. The CDR3 totals 12 residues. The V end was cut by 6 bases, the J end by 8 bases, with 13 bases between. Germline CDR1 and CDR2: MNHEY and SVGAGI. For the CDR3, the DNA is TGTGCCAGCAGGGAGGGTCTTCGGGGCTACACCTTC. It is translated as CASREGLRGYTF.

This clonotype was counted many times. This chain links TRBV24-1 with TRBJ2-2; D ambiguous. The germline V and J ends were trimmed by 8 bases and 6 bases, with 12 bases remaining between them. Germline-derived CDR1 and CDR2 are KGHDR and SFDVKD. This CDR3 has 13 residues. For the CDR3, the DNA is TGTGCCACCACCGACTTTGAGGCCGGGGAGCTGTTTTTT. As protein: CATTDFEAGELFF.

In its sample, this clonotype was seen a few times. This rearrangement joins TRBV7-6 to TRBJ2-3; D tentatively reads TRBD1 or TRBD2 (5 bases each). The ends were cut back, 4 bases at V and 4 bases at J, with 18 bases in the middle. Germline CDR1 SGHVS, CDR2 FNYEAQ. The CDR3 runs to 16 residues. CDR3 residues: CASSSRGQGSADTQYF. Written as DNA, the CDR3 is TGTGCCAGCAGCTCGCGCGGGCAGGGAAGTGCAGATACGCAGTATTTT.

This clonotype was counted a few times. The J gene is TRBJ2-3, the V gene TRBV5-1; D is ambiguous. This CDR3 is built from 14 residues. Germline CDR1 and CDR2: SGHRS and YFSETQ. V was pared by 1 base and J by 4 bases, with 10 bases between. The CDR3 DNA sequence: TGCGCCAGCAGCTTGAGTGGGGTGGCAGATACGCAGTATTTT. Residues: CASSLSGVADTQYF.

The chain uses TRBV20-1 and TRBJ2-2; tentative D call: TRBD1 (6 bases). Germline assignment: CDR1 DFQATT and CDR2 SNEGSKA (reference sequence). The CDR3 sequence is 14 residues long. V lost 1 base, J lost 6 bases, and 12 bases lay in between. The DNA for the CDR3 is TGCAGTGCTAGAGTGAAGGGGGTGGCCGGGGAGCTGTTTTTT. The encoded protein is CSARVKGVAGELFF.

The chain is built from TRBV27 and TRBJ2-1; D unclear. This CDR3 comprises 11 residues. Germline V lookup: CDR1 MNHEY, CDR2 SMNVEV (reference sequence). Trimming removed 6 bases at V and 8 bases at J, with 8 bases between. CDR3 nucleotides: TGTGCCAGCAGGAGATGGGATGAGCAGTTCTTC. Amino acid sequence: CASRRWDEQFF.

This clonotype was seen a handful of times. The rearrangement uses TRBV2 and TRBJ1-5; D remains ambiguous. The CDR3 is 14 residues long. The germline CDR1 and CDR2 sequences are SNHLY and FYNNEI. Trimming shortened V by 6 bases and J by 3 bases, and 12 bases separated the two germline ends. Here the CDR3 reads CASSLGLANQPQHF. In DNA, the CDR3 is TGTGCCAGCAGCCTAGGACTGGCCAATCAGCCCCAGCATTTT. The full variable domain, in which reference TRBV2 and TRBJ1-5 provide the parts outside the CDR3, is EPEVTQTPSHQVTQMGQEVILRCVPISNHLYFYWYRQILGQKVEFLVSFYNNEISEKSEIFDDQFSVERPDGSNFTLKIRSTKLEDSAMYFCASSLGLANQPQHFGDGTRLSIL.

The rearrangement joins TRBV3-1 to TRBJ2-5, with D unresolved. Trimming took off 5 bases at V and 1 base at J, with 8 bases between the two ends. This CDR3 region has 13 residues. Germline V gene data show CDR1 as LGHDT and CDR2 as YNNKEL (reference sequence). CDR3 protein: CASSFHFQETQYF. DNA for the CDR3: TGTGCCAGCAGCTTTCACTTCCAAGAGACCCAGTACTTC.